These 2 T cell receptor beta chains originate from one sample sequenced in a study of blood T cells in healthy people across ages. A second PCR of about 6 to 11 cycles used a sample-barcoded 5' primer and a J-beta primer mix. TCRdb redid the calling of the 5' RACE reads with MiXCR, one entry per CDR3 protein. The sample yields 1.5 million to 2 million distinct CDR3 sequences, roughly 32% seen once. Sequencing used blood. Source of these receptors: a woman aged 30 to 39 in good health.

The chain uses TRBV24-1 and TRBJ2-1; D is undetermined. V was trimmed by 0 bases and J by 9 bases, leaving 11 bases between them. CDR1 and CDR2 (germline): KGHDR, SFDVKD. The CDR3 loop spans 14 amino acids. The CDR3 DNA reads as TGTGCCACCAGTGATTTGCCAGCCAAGGGTGAGCAGTTCTTC. Amino acid sequence: CATSDLPAKGEQFF.

This chain connects TRBV5-1 to TRBJ2-1; D is undetermined. V dropped 4 bases and J dropped 7 bases, with 21 bases sitting between them. The CDR3 length is 16 residues. Germline CDR1 is SGHRS and CDR2 is YFSETQ. The CDR3: CASSLTTRNDLNEQFF. CDR3 sequence (DNA): TGCGCCAGCAGCCTTACGACCCGGAACGACTTGAATGAGCAGTTCTTC.